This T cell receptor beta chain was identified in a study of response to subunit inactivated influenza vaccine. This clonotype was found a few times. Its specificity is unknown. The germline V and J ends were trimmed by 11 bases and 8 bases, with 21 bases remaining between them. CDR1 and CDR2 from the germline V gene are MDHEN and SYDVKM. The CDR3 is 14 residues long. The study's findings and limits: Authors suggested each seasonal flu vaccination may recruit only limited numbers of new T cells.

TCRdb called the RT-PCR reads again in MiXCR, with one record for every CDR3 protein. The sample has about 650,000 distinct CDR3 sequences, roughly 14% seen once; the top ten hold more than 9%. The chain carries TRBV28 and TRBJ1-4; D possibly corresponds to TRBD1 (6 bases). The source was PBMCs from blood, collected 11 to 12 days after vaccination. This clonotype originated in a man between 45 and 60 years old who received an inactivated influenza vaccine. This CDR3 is CAASSWGAREKLFF. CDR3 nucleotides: TGTGCCGCTTCGTCCTGGGGGGCGAGGGAAAAACTGTTTTTT.